The present T cell receptor beta chain was sequenced within a study of cytotoxic CD8 clonotypes in ibrutinib-treated CLL. Turning to the study itself: Response material was collected after a median about 11 months of treatment, range 6 to 36. Study observations and caveats: Progressing patients had sampling times that differed from those of sustained-remission patients.

On this clone itself: Its antigen is undetermined.

Germline lookup yields CDR1 SGHVS and CDR2 FQNEAQ. J lost 1 base, V lost 5 bases, and 7 bases had no gene match. The CDR3 length is 15 residues. Method: immunoSEQ multiplex PCR; TCRdb's copy keeps in-frame clones and lacks some. The top ten clones hold 10% to 13% of a sample with some 140,000 clones, more than 85% of them seen once. The V call is TRBV7-8, the J call TRBJ1-2; 7 positions agree with TRBD1. The sample here was PBMCs, taken after 12 months of ibrutinib treatment. The source of this sequence is a human donor with chronic lymphocytic leukemia. The CDR3: CASSTSGQNNYGYTF. CDR3 coding DNA: TGTGCCAGCAGCACGTCGGGACAGAATAACTATGGCTACACCTTC.